The 18 T cell receptor beta chains in this list originate from one sample, sequenced in a study of PD-1 blockade in classical Hodgkin lymphoma. Sequenced by immunoSEQ multiplex PCR; TCRdb stores in-frame clones only, minus some. The top ten hold roughly 6.4% of the sample, which has 15,000 to 20,000 clones, 84% seen once. Each patient's relapse followed autologous stem cell transplantation, and brentuximab vedotin exposure varied. Sample: peripheral blood mononuclear cells (PBMCs), taken at baseline. All receptors come from a human donor with classical Hodgkin lymphoma.

The chain links TRBV7-9 to TRBJ2-1; D unclear. CDR1 is SEHNR, CDR2 FQNEAQ, per germline (reference sequence). The CDR3 is 16 amino acids. Trimming removed 5 bases at V and 0 bases at J, with 14 bases between. CDR3 protein: CASSALTSSSYNEQFF. CDR3 in DNA: TGTGCCAGCAGCGCACTAACGTCGAGCTCCTACAATGAGCAGTTCTTC.

The chain couples TRBV9 to TRBJ1-2; TRBD1 might be the D (5 bases). Per germline, CDR1 SGDLS and CDR2 YYNGEE. The CDR3 covers 14 residues. V gave up 2 bases and J gave up 4 bases, with 12 bases separating them. CDR3 in amino acids: CASSVADGTYGYTF. The CDR3 nucleotides read TGTGCCAGCAGCGTGGCTGACGGGACCTATGGCTACACCTTC.

The V and J genes are TRBV7-3 and TRBJ2-3; the match to TRBD2 covers 11 bases. The CDR3 totals 15 residues. The V gene's germline CDR1 is SGHTA and CDR2 FQGTGA. The junction had 7 bases not matched to a gene; V was cut back by 6 bases and J by 5 bases. CDR3 in amino acids: CASSYSGGAGDTQYF. In DNA form, the CDR3 reads TGTGCCAGCAGTTATAGCGGGGGGGCAGGAGATACGCAGTATTTT.

The V call is TRBV28, the J call TRBJ2-7; 11 nucleotides line up with TRBD1. V shed 6 bases and J 4 bases; nucleotides not matched to a gene: 11. Germline CDR1 reads MDHEN; CDR2 reads SYDVKM. This CDR3 has 16 residues. Here the CDR3 reads CASSPWGGTGGYEQYF. CDR3 nucleotides: TGTGCCAGCAGCCCCTGGGGGGGGACAGGGGGTTACGAGCAGTACTTC.

The chain joins TRBV7-9 to TRBJ2-1; D is possibly TRBD1 or TRBD2 (6 bases each). The CDR3 extends over 15 amino acids. Germline V lookup: CDR1 SEHNR, CDR2 FQNEAQ (reference sequence). The ends were cut back, 7 bases at V and 7 bases at J, with 20 bases in the middle. CDR3 nucleotides: TGTGCCAGCACCACGGGGGCAGCCGCATGGAATGAGCAGTTCTTC. This translates into CASTTGAAAWNEQFF.

The rearrangement joins TRBV11-3 to TRBJ2-1; 10 bases are a match to TRBD1. With V trimmed by 4 bases and J by 9 bases, 6 bases remained unmatched. Germline CDR1 and CDR2: SGHNT and YENEEA. CDR3 size: 14 residues. CDR3 residues: CASSYRQGASEQFF. In nucleotides, the CDR3 is TGTGCCAGCAGCTACAGACAGGGGGCGTCTGAGCAGTTCTTC.

The chain carries TRBV29-1 and TRBJ1-1, with 7 bases that match TRBD1. J lost 1 base, V lost 5 bases, and 7 bases had no gene match. Germline CDR1 reads SQVTM; CDR2 reads ANQGSEA. The CDR3 loop spans 14 amino acids. CDR3: CSVPPGTANTEAFF. In DNA, the CDR3 is TGCAGCGTTCCCCCCGGGACAGCGAACACTGAAGCTTTCTTT.

The chain recombines TRBV11-1 with TRBJ2-6; the D is unclear. CDR3 length equals 15 residues. The germline V gene has CDR1 SGHAT and CDR2 FQDESV (reference sequence). The V end was cut by 4 bases, the J end by 0 bases, with 7 bases between. The CDR3 nucleotides are TGTGCCAGCAGCTCCCAGAGCTCTGGGGCCAACGTCCTGACTTTC. This codes for CASSSQSSGANVLTF.

V is TRBV29-1 and J is TRBJ2-3, with a tentative D call TRBD1 (5 bases). Germline-derived CDR1 and CDR2 are SQVTM and ANQGSEA. The CDR3 spans 13 residues. V lost 4 bases and J lost 2, with 10 bases in between. The CDR3 spells CSVVSQATDTQYF. The CDR3 DNA reads TGCAGCGTTGTATCACAGGCCACAGATACGCAGTATTTT.

The CDR3 region is CASSLFWDGKTSNQPQHF. In nucleotides, the CDR3 is TGTGCCAGCAGCTTATTCTGGGACGGAAAGACCAGCAATCAGCCCCAGCATTTT. V and J are TRBV7-8 and TRBJ1-5, with D perhaps matching TRBD1 (5 bases). CDR3 length: 18 amino acids. Germline CDR1 is SGHVS and CDR2 is FQNEAQ. V was shortened by 2 bases and J by 1 base, with 18 bases between the two germline ends.

V is TRBV19 and J is TRBJ1-2; 7 bases agree with TRBD1. In germline, CDR1 is LNHDA, CDR2 SQIVND (reference sequence). The trim removed 6 bases at V and 7 bases at J, leaving 8 bases unmatched. This CDR3 region has 13 residues. The CDR3 DNA sequence: TGTGCCAGTAGGGTTACAGGGGAGAGTGGCTACACCTTC. As protein: CASRVTGESGYTF.

The chain links TRBV4-1 to TRBJ1-3; D is unresolved. Between the trimmed V and J ends, which lost 1 base and 4 bases, there was a span of 11 bases. The germline CDR1 and CDR2 sequences are MGHRA and YSYEKL. This CDR3 is 15 amino acids long. DNA for the CDR3: TGCGCCAGCAGCCAAGCTTGGGGAGGAGGAAACACCATATATTTT. This encodes CASSQAWGGGNTIYF.

About this clone itself: The junction and the germline gene differ at one end; a read error may be behind it. V gene TRBV11-2 combines with J gene TRBJ1-1; unclear D gene. The CDR3 consists of 13 residues. CDR1 is SGHAT, CDR2 FQNNGV, per germline. The CDR3 DNA is TGTGCCAGCAGCTTAATTGCGACGCCTATATTGGACTTT. This codes for CASSLIATPILDF.

The chain couples TRBV19 to TRBJ2-7; the D gene is possibly TRBD2 (5 bases). The V end lost 2 bases, the J end lost 3 bases, and 11 bases lay between the germline ends. The CDR3 is 14 amino acids. The V gene's germline CDR1 is LNHDA and CDR2 SQIVND (reference sequence). The CDR3 DNA sequence: TGTGCCAGTAGTATAAGCCGTCGGGGCTACGAGCAGTACTTC. Translation: CASSISRRGYEQYF.

This chain joins TRBV7-8 and TRBJ2-3; 9 positions match TRBD2. Germline lookup yields CDR1 SGHVS and CDR2 FQNEAQ. This CDR3 spans 19 amino acids. V dropped 3 bases and J dropped 4; count of bases not matched to a gene: 17. The CDR3 DNA sequence: TGTGCCAGCAGCTTCCCCGCCTTAGTAGCGGGGGTTGAGGCAGATACGCAGTATTTT. This translates into CASSFPALVAGVEADTQYF.

The chain is built from TRBV11-2 and TRBJ2-2, with TRBD1 matching 7 bases. The J segment lost 5 bases and the V segment lost 5 bases, leaving 5 bases of the junction unmatched. The CDR3 contains 14 residues. Germline CDR1 and CDR2: SGHAT and FQNNGV. CDR3 sequence: CASSEWTGTGELFF. DNA of the CDR3: TGTGCCAGCAGCGAATGGACAGGTACCGGGGAGCTGTTTTTT.

The V call is TRBV9, the J call TRBJ2-6; no definite D call. CDR1 is SGDLS, CDR2 YYNGEE, per germline. The V end lost 0 bases, the J end lost 0 bases, and 13 bases lay between the germline ends. The CDR3 consists of 18 residues. CDR3 sequence: CASSVGVLLYSGANVLTF. The CDR3 DNA is TGTGCCAGCAGCGTAGGCGTTCTTCTGTACTCTGGGGCCAACGTCCTGACTTTC.

The chain combines TRBV7-2 with TRBJ1-1; D not certain. The length of the CDR3 is 14 residues. V was pared by 0 bases and J by 0 bases, with 5 bases between. The germline V gene has CDR1 SGHTA and CDR2 FQGNSA. The CDR3 loop is CASSLARLNTEAFF. The DNA of the CDR3 is TGTGCCAGCAGCTTAGCGCGACTGAACACTGAAGCTTTCTTT.